This paragraph covers one TCR beta chain sequence. The data were taken from a study of blood T cell repertoires in COVID-19. Study overall: Material from acute and convalescent COVID-19 was sourced from the United States, Italy and Spain. PBMCs, B-cell-depleted T cells, or T cells were the source of the cDNA or gDNA that made up the material.

The CDR3 is 16 amino acids. TCRdb's table, derived via immunoSEQ multiplex PCR, lists solely in-frame clones and lacks some. Of 410,000 or so clones detected, 86% appear once; the ten largest clones hold approximately 1.4%. Sample: peripheral blood. The TCR was taken from a woman in her twenties or thirties with active or convalescent COVID-19. V is TRBV21-1 and J is TRBJ1-3; TRBD1 is the table's D call and was not checked against the DNA. TRBV21-1 is termed a pseudogene. CDR3 sequence (DNA): TGTGCCAGCAGCAAAGCAAGGACAGGGTTTGGAAACACCATATATTTT. The encoded protein is CASSKARTGFGNTIYF.